What follows describes a single T cell receptor (beta chain). Its recognized antigen is unknown. No base quality information exists; no much larger clone differs at one position. To sequence the TCRbeta CDR3 region, genomic DNA was isolated from the sorted cells. The immunoSEQ Assay was used to sequence the TCRbeta CDR3 regions. The immuneACCESS repertoire file appears here via TCRdb, limited to in-frame rearrangements. These files lack a portion of the clones; in checked studies, under half of the deficit traces to unresolved V genes, and the cause of the others is not known. A total of approximately 82,000 clones appear in this sample, 75% to 90% of them only once. The ten biggest clones cover approximately 2.3% of the sample. Patients with a history of autoimmune disease or receiving systemic immunosuppression were excluded from the trial. Peripheral blood for TCR sequencing was drawn from every dose cohort at baseline, at cycle 4 day 1 and at cycle 7 day 1. Samples were obtained from an open-label, multicenter, first-in-human phase I dose-escalation trial of ivuxolimab. Adults with locally advanced or metastatic melanoma, renal cell, hepatocellular, or head and neck squamous cell carcinoma were enrolled in the trial. Before TCR sequencing, CD4+ T cells and CD8+ T cells from peripheral blood were sorted into separate populations.

CDR3 length: 15 amino acids, cysteine to phenylalanine. Of all the DNA, just the CDR3 is kept, 45 bases in frame from base 1. The germline V gene (reference sequence) sets CDR1 to GTSNPN and CDR2 to SVGIG. V lost 6 bases and J lost 1 base; the stretch between them is 18 bases long. The data were taken from a study of OX40 agonist ivuxolimab in advanced cancers. In the study overall: Ivuxolimab was a fully human IgG2 agonistic monoclonal antibody targeting the costimulatory receptor OX40 (CD134). Intravenous ivuxolimab was administered to patients every 2 weeks at six dose levels: 0.01, 0.1, 0.3, 1.5, 3 and 10 mg/kg. Of the roughly 54 patients in dose escalation, about 20 had hepatocellular carcinoma, approximately 15 had melanoma, 9 had renal cell carcinoma and 9 had head and neck cancer. A male proportion of about 79% and a mean age of around 60 years, ranging from about 23 to 90, were recorded for the dose-escalation cohort. Prior anti-PD-1, anti-PD-L1 or anti-CTLA-4 therapy was permitted, and 30% to 50% of dose-escalation patients had received checkpoint inhibitors. Partial responses occurred in three dose-escalation patients, of whom one had hepatocellular carcinoma and two had cutaneous melanoma. Peripheral TCRbeta sequencing aimed to test whether ivuxolimab altered TCR sequence diversity and caused clonal T-cell expansion. The paper covers the monotherapy dose-escalation part of the phase I ivuxolimab trial, which included N ≈ 54 patients. What the work shows at the level of the full study, not this receptor alone: Antigen specificity was not determined for the clonally expanded peripheral T cells. Low levels of normalized T-cell clonal expansion were also seen in some patients who did not respond. Partial responders in the 0.1-3.0 mg/kg groups had among the lowest normalized peripheral clonal expansion, especially among CD8+ T cells. At doses from 0.1 to 3.0 mg/kg, clonal expansion was seen in both CD4+ and CD8+ blood T cells between baseline and week 6. After ivuxolimab, more expanded clones were found on average in CD8+ T cells than in CD4+ T cells.

The rearrangement combines TRBV30 with TRBJ1-2, with an unclear D gene assignment. The source was CD4+ or CD8+ T cells sorted from blood, collected in a trial of the OX40 agonist ivuxolimab. The receptor was isolated from an adult with an advanced solid tumor such as melanoma, head and neck, liver or kidney cancer. The DNA sequence is given as TGTGCCTGCCCAGGAGGCGACGGACTTAACTATGGCTACACCTTC. Its coded protein is CACPGGDGLNYGYTF.